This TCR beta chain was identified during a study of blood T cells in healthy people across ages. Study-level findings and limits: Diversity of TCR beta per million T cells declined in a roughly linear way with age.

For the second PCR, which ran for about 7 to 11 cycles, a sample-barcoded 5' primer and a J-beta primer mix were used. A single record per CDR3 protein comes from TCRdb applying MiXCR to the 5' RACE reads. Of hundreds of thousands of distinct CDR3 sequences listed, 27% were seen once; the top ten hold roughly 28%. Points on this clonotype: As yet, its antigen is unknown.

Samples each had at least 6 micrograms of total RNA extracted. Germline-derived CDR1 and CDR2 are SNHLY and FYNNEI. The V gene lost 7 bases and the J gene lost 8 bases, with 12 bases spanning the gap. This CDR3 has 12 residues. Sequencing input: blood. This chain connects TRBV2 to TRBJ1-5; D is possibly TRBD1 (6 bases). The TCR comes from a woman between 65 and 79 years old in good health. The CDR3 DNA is TGTGCCAGCACGAGGGGGGGGGAGCCCCAGCATTTT. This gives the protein CASTRGGEPQHF.